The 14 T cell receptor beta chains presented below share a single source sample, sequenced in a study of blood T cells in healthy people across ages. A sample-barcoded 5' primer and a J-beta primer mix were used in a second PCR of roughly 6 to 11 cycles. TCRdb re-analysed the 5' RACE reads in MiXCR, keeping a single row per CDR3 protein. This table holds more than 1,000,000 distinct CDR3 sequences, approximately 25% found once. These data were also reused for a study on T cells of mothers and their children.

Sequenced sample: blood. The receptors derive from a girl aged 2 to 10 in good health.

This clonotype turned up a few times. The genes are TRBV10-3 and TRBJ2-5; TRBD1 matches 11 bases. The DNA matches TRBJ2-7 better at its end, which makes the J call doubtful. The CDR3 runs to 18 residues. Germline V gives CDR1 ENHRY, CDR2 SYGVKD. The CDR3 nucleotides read TGTGCCATCACTAAGGACAGGGGGCTCTCGGTAGATTCATACGAGCAGTACTTC. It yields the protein CAITKDRGLSVDSYEQYF.

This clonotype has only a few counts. The CDR3 DNA reads as TGCGCCAGCAGTGAGACGGACAGGGATTACGGCTACACCTTC. Translating gives CASSETDRDYGYTF. The chain employs TRBV5-1 and TRBJ1-2, with 8 bases fitting TRBD1. CDR1 SGHRS and CDR2 YFSETQ come from the germline V gene. Trimming took 5 bases from V and 8 from J; bases not matched to a gene: 11. CDR3 length: 14 residues. The whole variable domain, filled in from reference TRBV5-1 and TRBJ1-2, reads KAGVTQTPRYLIKTRGQQVTLSCSPISGHRSVSWYQQTPGQGLQFLFEYFSETQRNKGNFPGRFSGRQFSNSRSEMNVSTLELGDSALYLCASSETDRDYGYTFGSGTRLTVV.

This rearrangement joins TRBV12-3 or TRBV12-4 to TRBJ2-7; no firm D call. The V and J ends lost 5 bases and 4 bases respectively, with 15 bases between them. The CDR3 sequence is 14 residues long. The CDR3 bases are TGTGCCAGCAGTCACCGCCTAAGGCCTTACGAGCAGTACTTC. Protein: CASSHRLRPYEQYF.

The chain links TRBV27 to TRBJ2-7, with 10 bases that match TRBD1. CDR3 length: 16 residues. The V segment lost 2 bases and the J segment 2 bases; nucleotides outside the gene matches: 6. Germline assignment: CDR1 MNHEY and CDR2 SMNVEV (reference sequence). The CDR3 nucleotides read TGTGCCAGCAGTTTACTCCGGGACAGGGGACCCTACGAGCAGTACTTC. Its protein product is CASSLLRDRGPYEQYF.

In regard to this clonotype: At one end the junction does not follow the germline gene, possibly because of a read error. Here the CDR3 reads CASSQDTYEHYF. The DNA of the CDR3 is TGTGCCAGCAGCCAAGATACGTACGAGCACTACTTC. The chain recombines TRBV3-1 with TRBJ2-7; D is undetermined. Looked up from germline, CDR1 is LGHDT and CDR2 is YNNKEL (reference sequence). This CDR3 region has 12 residues.

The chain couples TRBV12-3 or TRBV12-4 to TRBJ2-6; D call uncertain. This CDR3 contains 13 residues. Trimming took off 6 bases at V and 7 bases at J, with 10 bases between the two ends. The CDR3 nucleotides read TGTGCCAGCAGAGTCTGGGGAGCCAACGTCCTGACTTTC. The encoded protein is CASRVWGANVLTF.

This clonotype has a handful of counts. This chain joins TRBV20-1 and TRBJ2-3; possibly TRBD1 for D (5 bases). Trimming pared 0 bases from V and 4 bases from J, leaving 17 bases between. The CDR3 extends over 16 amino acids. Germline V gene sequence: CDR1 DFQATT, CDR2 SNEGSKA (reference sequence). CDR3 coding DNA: TGCAGTGCTAGAGATCAAGAAGGGGCACGTGCAGATACGCAGTATTTT. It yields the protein CSARDQEGARADTQYF.

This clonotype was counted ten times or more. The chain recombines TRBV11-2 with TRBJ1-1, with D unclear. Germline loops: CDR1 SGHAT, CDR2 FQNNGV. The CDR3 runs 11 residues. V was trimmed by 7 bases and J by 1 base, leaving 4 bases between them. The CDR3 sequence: CASKANTEAFF. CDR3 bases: TGTGCCAGCAAGGCGAACACTGAAGCTTTCTTT. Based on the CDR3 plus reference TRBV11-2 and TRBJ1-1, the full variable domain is EAGVAQSPRYKIIEKRQSVAFWCNPISGHATLYWYQQILGQGPKLLIQFQNNGVVDDSQLPKDRFSAERLKGVDSTLKIQPAKLEDSAVYLCASKANTEAFFGQGTRLTVV.

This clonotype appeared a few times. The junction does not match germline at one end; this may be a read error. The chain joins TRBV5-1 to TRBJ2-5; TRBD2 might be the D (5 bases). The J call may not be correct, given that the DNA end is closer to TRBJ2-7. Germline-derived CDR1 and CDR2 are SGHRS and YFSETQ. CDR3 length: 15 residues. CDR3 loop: CVSSDISASSYEQYF. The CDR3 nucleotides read TGCGTCAGCAGCGACATTAGCGCTAGCTCCTACGAGCAGTACTTC.

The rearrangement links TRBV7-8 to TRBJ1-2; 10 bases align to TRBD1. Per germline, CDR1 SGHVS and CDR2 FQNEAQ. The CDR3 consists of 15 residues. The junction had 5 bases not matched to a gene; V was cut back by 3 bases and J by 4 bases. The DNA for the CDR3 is TGTGCCAGCAGCTTTTTCGGGACAGGGGTCTATGGCTACACCTTC. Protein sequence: CASSFFGTGVYGYTF.

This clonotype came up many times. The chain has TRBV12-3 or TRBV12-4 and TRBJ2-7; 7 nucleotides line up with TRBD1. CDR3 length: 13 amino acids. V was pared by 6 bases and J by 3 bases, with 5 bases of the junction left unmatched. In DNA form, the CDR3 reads TGTGCCAGCAGCCCCCCAGGGGGCTACGAGCAGTACTTC. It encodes CASSPPGGYEQYF.

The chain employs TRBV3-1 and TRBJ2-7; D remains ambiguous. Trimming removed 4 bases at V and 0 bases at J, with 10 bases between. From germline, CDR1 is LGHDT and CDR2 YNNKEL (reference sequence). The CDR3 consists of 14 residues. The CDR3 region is CASSPRTASYEQYF. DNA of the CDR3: TGTGCCAGCAGCCCCCGAACCGCCTCCTACGAGCAGTACTTC.

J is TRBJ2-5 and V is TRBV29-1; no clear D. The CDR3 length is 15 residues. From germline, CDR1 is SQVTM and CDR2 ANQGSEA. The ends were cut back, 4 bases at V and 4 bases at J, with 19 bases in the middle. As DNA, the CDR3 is TGCAGCGTTGGGCGATTACTGGATCGCCCAGAGACCCAGTACTTC. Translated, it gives CSVGRLLDRPETQYF.

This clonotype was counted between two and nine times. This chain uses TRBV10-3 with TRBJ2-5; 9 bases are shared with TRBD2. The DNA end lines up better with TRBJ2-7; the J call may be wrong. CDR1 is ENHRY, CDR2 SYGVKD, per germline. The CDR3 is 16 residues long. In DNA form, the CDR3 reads TGTGCCATCAGTGATCGCCGCGGGAGGGGGGCCTACGAGCAGTACTTC. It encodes CAISDRRGRGAYEQYF.